Listed below are T cell receptor beta chains from one sample, sequenced in a study of neurological immune-mediated disorders. One entry per CDR3 protein results from TCRdb running MiXCR on the 5' RACE reads. The sample includes approximately 87,000 distinct CDR3 sequences, roughly 15% of them seen just once. The sample consisted of PBMCs. These receptors came from a woman aged 50 to 65 in good health. Both conserved end residues are part of each CDR3. The order of the fields is CDR3 DNA, CDR3 protein, clone size, D gene, V gene, J gene. The D gene is left open where the match is weak. The size entry is marked missing in some rows and otherwise reads once, few, many or a size class.

DNA: TGTGCCAGCAGCCACGGACAGATCGCCGAATGCTTC
CDR3: CASSHGQIAECF
size: many
D: -
V: TRBV11-2
J: TRBJ1-2

DNA: TGTGCCAGCAGTCCGACAGGGTTGGCGCCTCAGCCCCAGCATTTT
CDR3: CASSPTGLAPQPQHF
size: few
D: TRBD1
V: TRBV27
J: TRBJ1-5

DNA: TGTGCCAGCAGCTTAGCGACTGAAGATGGCTACACCTTC
CDR3: CASSLATEDGYTF
size: -
D: -
V: TRBV11-3
J: TRBJ1-2

DNA: TGTGCCTGGAGACACCCCCGGGCGGGTGGCAATCAGCCCCAGCATTTT
CDR3: CAWRHPRAGGNQPQHF
size: -
D: -
V: TRBV30
J: TRBJ1-5

DNA: TGTGCCAGCAGTTTAGTATCGGGGGTTCAAAGAAACACCATATATTTT
CDR3: CASSLVSGVQRNTIYF
size: many
D: -
V: TRBV28
J: TRBJ1-3

DNA: TGTGCCAGCGGGACAGGCAGGGCTTTCTTT
CDR3: CASGTGRAFF
size: few
D: TRBD1
V: TRBV6-5
J: TRBJ1-1

DNA: TGTGCCACCAGCCCCTCCAGCTCGAACACCGGGGAGCTGTTTTTT
CDR3: CATSPSSSNTGELFF
size: many
D: -
V: TRBV15
J: TRBJ2-2

DNA: TGTGCCAGCAGCGTCTCCGGTAGGGGTGTGAACACTGAAGCTTTCTTT
CDR3: CASSVSGRGVNTEAFF
size: -
D: -
V: TRBV9
J: TRBJ1-1

DNA: TGTGCCAGCAGTTTTGGGCAGGGTGGCGAAAAACTGTTTTTT
CDR3: CASSFGQGGEKLFF
size: many
D: -
V: TRBV28
J: TRBJ1-4

DNA: TGCGCCAGTAAGACTAGCGGGAGAGTCACCGGGGAGCTGTTTTTT
CDR3: CASKTSGRVTGELFF
size: many
D: TRBD2
V: TRBV5-1
J: TRBJ2-2

DNA: TGCAGTGCTAGACGGTCCGAGGGCTACAATGAGCAGTTCTTC
CDR3: CSARRSEGYNEQFF
size: many
D: -
V: TRBV20-1
J: TRBJ2-1